The 5 T cell receptor beta chains given below trace back to one sample, sequenced in a study of T cells after yellow fever vaccination. Each CDR3 protein gets one entry after TCRdb re-called the 5' RACE reads with MiXCR. The sample carries 310,000 or so distinct CDR3 sequences, 3.6% recorded once. Sequenced here: PBMCs, sampled on the day of the yellow fever booster vaccination. These receptors were collected from a man aged 18 to 29 who received the YFV17D yellow fever vaccine.

This clonotype was counted ten times or more. The rearrangement uses TRBV5-1 and TRBJ2-7; TRBD2 agrees at 11 bases. The CDR3 covers 15 residues. The V segment lost 5 bases and the J segment 5 bases; nucleotides outside the gene matches: 9. Per the germline V gene, CDR1 is SGHRS and CDR2 is YFSETQ. The chain's CDR3 is CASRLTSGVIDEQYF. The CDR3 coding sequence is TGCGCCAGCAGACTGACTAGCGGGGTTATAGACGAGCAGTACTTC.

This clonotype was detected ten times or more. The chain joins TRBV14 to TRBJ2-1; D unresolved. Germline CDR1 and CDR2: SGHDN and FVKESK. V lost 0 bases, J lost 7 bases, and 16 bases lay in between. This CDR3 is built from 16 residues. DNA of the CDR3: TGTGCCAGCAGCCAAGATTTTCGACCGATCGGGAATGAGCAGTTCTTC. It translates to CASSQDFRPIGNEQFF.

This clonotype was recorded many times. The chain uses TRBV5-1 and TRBJ1-1; D may be TRBD1 (6 bases). The CDR3 is 18 residues long. With 7 bases removed from V and 4 bases from J, the gap between germline ends came to 29 bases. Germline V gives CDR1 SGHRS, CDR2 YFSETQ. The CDR3 DNA reads TGCGCCAGCGAAGAATTACCGGGACAATGGGGTTTGGGCACTGAAGCTTTCTTT. Translating gives CASEELPGQWGLGTEAFF.

This clonotype was recorded many times. The chain has TRBV28 and TRBJ2-5, with 7 bases that match TRBD2. The CDR3 is 15 residues long. V dropped 5 bases and J dropped 4; count of bases not matched to a gene: 10. Germline CDR1 MDHEN, CDR2 SYDVKM. CDR3 nucleotides: TGTGCCAGCAGTCAAACACCGGGGGGACTAGAGACCCAGTACTTC. Translating gives CASSQTPGGLETQYF.

There are many counts of this clonotype. The chain joins TRBV7-6 to TRBJ2-2, with D possibly TRBD2 on 6 matching bases. The V gene lost 5 bases and the J gene lost 6 bases, with 16 bases spanning the gap. The CDR3 has 15 residues. The V gene's germline CDR1 is SGHVS and CDR2 FNYEAQ. In DNA form, the CDR3 reads TGTGCCAGCAGCGGGAGTGGCGGGGTTCCCGGGGAGCTGTTTTTT. It translates to CASSGSGGVPGELFF.